The rows below give T cell receptor beta chains drawn from one sample of a study of blood T cell repertoires in COVID-19. Libraries were prepared by immunoSEQ multiplex PCR; TCRdb keeps only in-frame clonotypes and omits some of them. The repertoire holds roughly 190,000 clones, with nearly 90% as singletons. Material for sequencing was peripheral blood. Every receptor here comes from a woman between 40 and 55 years old who had recovered from COVID-19. The CDR3 runs from the conserved cysteine through the conserved F or W. The D gene is left open where the match is weak. Expanded clones get a size class; other rows say once, few or many, or leave the size out.

V gene	J gene	D gene	clone size	CDR3 protein	CDR3 DNA
TRBV5-4	TRBJ1-2	NA	NA	CASTLGGVPGYGYTF	TGTGCCAGCACCCTTGGAGGGGTTCCAGGCTATGGCTACACCTTC
TRBV28	TRBJ2-7	NA	NA	CASTVPGKYEQYF	TGTGCCAGCACGGTACCAGGGAAATACGAGCAGTACTTC
TRBV29-1	TRBJ1-1	NA	NA	CSVEDRGRTEAFF	TGCAGCGTTGAAGACAGGGGAAGAACTGAAGCTTTCTTT
TRBV27	TRBJ1-4	NA	NA	CASSKQGMGEKLFF	TGTGCCAGCAGTAAACAGGGAATGGGTGAAAAACTGTTTTTT
TRBV6-6	TRBJ1-4	TRBD1	NA	CASSRGQGDWDEKLFF	TGTGCCAGCAGTAGGGGACAGGGAGACTGGGATGAAAAACTGTTTTTT
TRBV6-1	TRBJ2-7	TRBD2	NA	CASSELTSLEQYF	TGTGCCAGCAGTGAATTGACTAGCCTCGAGCAGTACTTC
TRBV4-1	TRBJ2-1	TRBD2	few	CASSQEQGLPYNEQFF	TGCGCCAGCAGCCAAGAGCAGGGACTACCCTACAATGAGCAGTTCTTC
TRBV27	TRBJ1-1	NA	NA	CASSFKGYGTEAFF	TGTGCCAGCAGTTTTAAGGGGTATGGCACTGAAGCTTTCTTT
TRBV19	TRBJ1-2	NA	NA	CASSIVGTGQSWVSGYTF	TGTGCCAGTAGTATAGTGGGCACGGGACAAAGCTGGGTGAGTGGCTACACCTTC
TRBV7-9	TRBJ2-3	TRBD1	NA	CASRPRDRDTDTQYF	TGTGCCAGCAGGCCCCGGGACAGGGACACAGATACGCAGTATTTT
TRBV6-5	TRBJ2-7	NA	few	CASSRQDSYEQYF	TGTGCCAGCAGTCGACAGGACTCCTACGAGCAGTACTTC
TRBV7-8	TRBJ1-4	TRBD1	few	CASSPDRGGEKLFF	TGTGCCAGCAGCCCGGACAGGGGGGGTGAAAAACTGTTTTTT
TRBV19	TRBJ2-1	NA	NA	CASSSRWGGLVLVGNEQFF	TGTGCCAGTAGTAGTCGGTGGGGGGGGCTAGTGTTGGTGGGCAATGAGCAGTTCTTC
TRBV13	TRBJ1-5	TRBD1	NA	CASSSNRDRGGRGNQPQHF	TGTGCCAGCAGCTCCAACCGGGACAGGGGGGGTAGAGGCAATCAGCCCCAGCATTTT
TRBV5-1	TRBJ2-6	NA	NA	CASSGGMDPGANVLTF	TGCGCCAGCAGCGGCGGGATGGACCCTGGGGCCAACGTCCTGACTTTC
TRBV4-3	TRBJ2-1	NA	NA	CASSQDLGGASYNEQFF	TGCGCCAGCAGCCAAGATCTCGGCGGAGCCTCCTACAATGAGCAGTTCTTC
TRBV7-9	TRBJ2-7	TRBD1	NA	CASSLRGQAYEQYF	TGTGCCAGCAGCTTAAGGGGACAGGCCTACGAGCAGTACTTC
TRBV7-8	TRBJ1-4	TRBD1	NA	CASSPDRVRLGEKLFF	TGTGCCAGCAGCCCCGACAGGGTGAGGTTAGGGGAAAAACTGTTTTTT
TRBV9	TRBJ2-2	TRBD2	NA	CASSVSEPGLAGVVTGELFF	TGTGCCAGCAGCGTAAGCGAACCGGGACTAGCGGGAGTGGTCACCGGGGAGCTGTTTTTT
TRBV2	TRBJ2-1	TRBD1	NA	CASSPGTGSGRQFF	TGTGCCAGCAGTCCCGGGACAGGGAGTGGAAGGCAGTTCTTC
TRBV19	TRBJ1-5	TRBD1	NA	CASSADRGDQPQHF	TGTGCCAGTAGTGCTGACAGGGGGGATCAGCCCCAGCATTTT
TRBV12-3/TRBV12-4	TRBJ1-2	NA	NA	CASTPSYGYTF	TGTGCCAGCACCCCTTCCTATGGCTACACCTTC
TRBV2	TRBJ1-2	TRBD1	NA	CASILDRENYGYTF	TGTGCCAGCATCTTAGACAGGGAGAACTATGGCTACACCTTC
TRBV14	TRBJ2-7	TRBD1	NA	CASSLPSTGPKSYEQYF	TGTGCCAGCAGCCTACCCTCGACAGGGCCCAAATCCTACGAGCAGTACTTC
TRBV29-1	TRBJ1-1	TRBD1	once	CSVVPPGQGGVEAFF	TGCAGCGTTGTGCCCCCGGGACAGGGAGGGGTGGAAGCTTTCTTT
TRBV28	TRBJ2-1	NA	NA	CASSAQGLEQFF	TGTGCCAGCAGTGCCCAAGGACTAGAGCAGTTCTTC